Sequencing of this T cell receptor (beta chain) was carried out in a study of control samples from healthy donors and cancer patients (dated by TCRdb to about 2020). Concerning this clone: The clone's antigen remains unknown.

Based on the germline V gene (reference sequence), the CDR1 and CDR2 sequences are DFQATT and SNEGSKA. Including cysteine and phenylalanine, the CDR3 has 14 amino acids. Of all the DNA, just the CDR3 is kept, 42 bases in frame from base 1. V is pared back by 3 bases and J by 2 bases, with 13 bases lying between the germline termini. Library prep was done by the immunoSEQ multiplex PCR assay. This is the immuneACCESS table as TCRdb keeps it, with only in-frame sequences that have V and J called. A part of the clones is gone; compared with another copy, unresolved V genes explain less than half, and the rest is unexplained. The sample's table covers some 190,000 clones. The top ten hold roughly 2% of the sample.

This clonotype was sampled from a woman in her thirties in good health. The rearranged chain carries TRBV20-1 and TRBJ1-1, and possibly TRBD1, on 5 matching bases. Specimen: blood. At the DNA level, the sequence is TGCAGTGCTAGTTACTCGGGGCAAAACACTGAAGCTTTCTTT. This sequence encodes CSASYSGQNTEAFF.